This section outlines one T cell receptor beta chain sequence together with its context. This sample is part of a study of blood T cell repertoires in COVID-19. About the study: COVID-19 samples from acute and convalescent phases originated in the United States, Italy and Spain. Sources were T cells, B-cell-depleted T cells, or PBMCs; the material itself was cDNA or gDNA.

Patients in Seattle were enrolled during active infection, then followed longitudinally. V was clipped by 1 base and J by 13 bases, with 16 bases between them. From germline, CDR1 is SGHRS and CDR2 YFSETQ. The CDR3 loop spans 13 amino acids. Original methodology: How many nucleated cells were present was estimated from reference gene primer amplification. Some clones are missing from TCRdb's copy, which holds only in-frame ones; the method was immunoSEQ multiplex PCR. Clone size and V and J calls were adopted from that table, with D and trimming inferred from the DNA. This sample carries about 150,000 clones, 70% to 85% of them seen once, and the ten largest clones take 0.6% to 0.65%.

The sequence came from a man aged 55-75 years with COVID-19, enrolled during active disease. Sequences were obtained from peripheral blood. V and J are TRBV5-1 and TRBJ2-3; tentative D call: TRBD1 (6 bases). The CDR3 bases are TGCGCCAGCAGCTTGAGTCAGGGGTTAGAGGAGTATTTT. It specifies CASSLSQGLEEYF.